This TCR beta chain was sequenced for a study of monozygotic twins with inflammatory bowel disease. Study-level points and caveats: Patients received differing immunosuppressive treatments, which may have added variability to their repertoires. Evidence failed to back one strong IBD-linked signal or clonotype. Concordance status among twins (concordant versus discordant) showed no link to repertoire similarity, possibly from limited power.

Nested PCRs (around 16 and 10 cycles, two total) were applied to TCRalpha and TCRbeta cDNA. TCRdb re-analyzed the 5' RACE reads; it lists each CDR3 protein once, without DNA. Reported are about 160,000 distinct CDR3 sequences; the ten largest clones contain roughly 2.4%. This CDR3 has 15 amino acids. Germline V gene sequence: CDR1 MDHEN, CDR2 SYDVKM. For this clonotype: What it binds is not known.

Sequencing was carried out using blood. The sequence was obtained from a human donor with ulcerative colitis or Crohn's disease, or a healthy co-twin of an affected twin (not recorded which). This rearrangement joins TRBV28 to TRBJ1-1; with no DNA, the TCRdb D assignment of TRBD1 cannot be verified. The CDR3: CASSQPGSPNTEAFF.